These 7 T cell receptor beta chains were sequenced from one sample in a study of T-cell memory formation after mild COVID-19. TCRdb reanalysed the 5' RACE reads using MiXCR and keeps one entry per CDR3 protein. The sample contains just over 400,000 distinct CDR3 sequences, around 22% of which appear only once. Material for sequencing was PBMCs or a T cell subset sorted from them (not recorded which). These receptor sequences come from an adult woman who had mild COVID-19 (a few samples of this study predate the infection). Cell type and time point are not known.

The table lists this clonotype with a few counts. This chain uses TRBV6-5 with TRBJ1-3, with D uncertain. CDR1 and CDR2 (germline): MNHEY, SVGAGI. CDR3 length: 15 residues. V was pared by 6 bases and J by 0 bases, with 12 bases between. The CDR3 region has the DNA TGTGCCAGCAGGCCGGACGGAAGCTCTGGAAACACCATATATTTT. Translating it yields CASRPDGSSGNTIYF.

This clonotype has at least ten counts. One junction end does not reproduce the germline sequence, and a read error may be involved. V gene TRBV11-3 combines with J gene TRBJ2-3; D not resolved. Germline CDR1 reads SGHNT; CDR2 reads YENEEA. The CDR3 loop spans 13 amino acids. The CDR3 here is CASSSSSVDTQYF. In DNA, the CDR3 is TGCGCCAGCAGCTCCTCATCCGTAGATACGCAGTATTTT.

CDR3 DNA sequence: TGTGCCAGCAGTTCCGGGAGTATCGAGACCCAGTACTTC. This encodes CASSSGSIETQYF. The chain couples TRBV12-3 or TRBV12-4 to TRBJ2-5, with TRBD2 as a possible D gene (6 bases). The CDR3 loop spans 13 amino acids. V lost 4 bases and J 5 bases, leaving 11 bases between the germline ends.

This rearrangement joins TRBV10-3 to TRBJ1-5, with no clear D. Trimming shortened V by 2 bases and J by 5 bases, and 7 bases separated the two germline ends. CDR3 length: 13 residues. Germline V CDR1 and CDR2: ENHRY, SYGVKD. The CDR3 bases are TGTGCCATCAGTGAGAGCGTGGATCAGCCCCAGCATTTT. It yields the protein CAISESVDQPQHF.

This sequence joins TRBV30 and TRBJ2-1, with no clear D. Germline V lookup: CDR1 GTSNPN, CDR2 SVGIG (reference sequence). V was cut by 1 base and J by 5 bases, with 3 bases left in between. The CDR3 length is 11 residues. Written as DNA, the CDR3 is TGTGCCTGGAGTGGTAACAATGAGCAGTTCTTC. Its protein is CAWSGNNEQFF. Together with reference TRBV30 and TRBJ2-1, the CDR3 gives the full variable domain: SQTIHQWPATLVQPVGSPLSLECTVEGTSNPNLYWYRQAAGRGLQLLFYSVGIGQISSEVPQNLSASRPQDRQFILSSKKLLLSDSGFYLCAWSGNNEQFFGPGTRLTVL.

As DNA, the CDR3 is TGTGCCAGCAGCCGACTCCCCTACGAGCAGTACTTC. Residues: CASSRLPYEQYF. The chain links TRBV4-2 to TRBJ2-7; D is unclear. Germline lookup yields CDR1 LGHNA and CDR2 YNFKEQ. The CDR3 contains 12 residues. Trimming took off 4 bases at V and 2 bases at J, with 6 bases between the two ends.

In this sample, this clonotype turned up a few times. This chain links TRBV12-3 or TRBV12-4 with TRBJ2-3; D is uncertain. V was shortened by 6 bases and J by 1 base, with 14 bases between the two germline ends. The length of the CDR3 is 15 residues. CDR3 protein: CASRMGNWRTDTQYF. The CDR3 nucleotides are TGTGCCAGCAGAATGGGCAACTGGCGCACAGATACGCAGTATTTT.